This TCR beta chain was documented in a study of blood T cells in healthy people across ages. The CDR3 has 12 amino acids. Trimming shortened V by 11 bases and J by 6 bases, and 14 bases separated the two germline ends. Germline V gene sequence: CDR1 MNHEY, CDR2 SVGEGT. There are many counts of this clonotype. Its antigen is undetermined. General observations from the study: Long-lived donors had more naive CD4+ cells and higher diversity than aged donors. There was no known CMV status for donors, so expanded clonotype changes were possibly confounded.

There were healthy Caucasian individuals from Russia, aged roughly 6 to 100, serving as donors. Each individual donor underwent a draw of about 11 milliliters of peripheral blood. The second PCR ran about 6 to 12 cycles with a sample-barcoded 5' primer and J-beta primers. TCRdb called the 5' RACE reads again in MiXCR, with one record for every CDR3 protein. The sample lists about 1.7 million distinct CDR3 sequences, 28% occurring once. The sample was blood. The rearrangement joins TRBV6-2 or TRBV6-3 to TRBJ2-1, with D tentatively TRBD2 (6 bases). This clonotype was sampled from a woman in her 30s in good health. The CDR3 nucleotides read TGTGCCGCGGGGTTAGGGGTCAATGAGCAGTTCTTC. Its protein is CAAGLGVNEQFF.